The 32 T cell receptor beta chains given below trace back to one sample, sequenced in a study of T cells in Graves' hyperthyroidism and ophthalmopathy. Using RNA transcripts as the source, TCR beta CDR3 regions were amplified. The study used the HTBI primer set for a first-round RT-PCR of the TCR CDR3. TCRdb passed the multiplex PCR reads through MiXCR, listing each CDR3 protein once. The sample includes almost 500,000 distinct CDR3 sequences, 20% to 25% of them seen just once. What was sequenced was blood. Source of these receptors: an older woman with Graves' ophthalmopathy.

This clonotype was recorded many times. The chain couples TRBV7-8 to TRBJ2-5, with 8 bases aligning to TRBD2. The J segment lost 5 bases and the V segment lost 5 bases, leaving 7 bases of the junction unmatched. This CDR3 has 14 residues. Germline values: CDR1 SGHVS, CDR2 FQNEAQ. CDR3 in DNA: TGTGCCAGCAGCCCCAGCGGGAGTGGTGAGACCCAGTACTTC. This gives the protein CASSPSGSGETQYF.

This clonotype showed up many times. The rearrangement uses TRBV29-1 and TRBJ1-1; D possibly corresponds to TRBD1 (5 bases). From germline, CDR1 is SQVTM and CDR2 ANQGSEA. Trimming pared 3 bases from V and 3 bases from J, leaving 11 bases between. The CDR3 length is 13 residues. CDR3 coding DNA: TGCAGCGTTGAGGGGGTTTTTCACACTGAAGCTTTCTTT. This codes for CSVEGVFHTEAFF. Combining the CDR3 with reference TRBV29-1 and TRBJ1-1 gives the whole variable domain SAVISQKPSRDICQRGTSLTIQCQVDSQVTMMFWYRQQPGQSLTLIATANQGSEATYESGFVIDKFPISRPNLTFSTLTVSNMSPEDSSIYLCSVEGVFHTEAFFGQGTRLTVV.

V is TRBV7-3 and J is TRBJ2-1; D might be TRBD2 (6 bases). V lost 2 bases and J 2 bases, leaving 10 bases between the germline ends. The CDR3 loop spans 15 amino acids. CDR1 and CDR2 (germline): SGHTA, FQGTGA. The CDR3 DNA sequence: TGTGCCAGCAGCTTAGCGGGGTCCACCTACAATGAGCAGTTCTTC. Its translation: CASSLAGSTYNEQFF.

There are a few counts of this clonotype. The chain joins TRBV24-1 to TRBJ1-5, with D hard to call. V was shortened by 1 base and J by 1 base, with 4 bases between the two germline ends. The CDR3 spans 14 residues. Germline V CDR1 and CDR2: KGHDR, SFDVKD. For the CDR3, the DNA is TGTGCCACCAGTGATTTTTACAGCAATCAGCCCCAGCATTTT. This encodes CATSDFYSNQPQHF.

This clonotype has a handful of counts. The CDR3 DNA reads as TGTGCCAGCTCACCACCCGGGCGGGTTGAAGCTTTCTTT. This encodes CASSPPGRVEAFF. The J gene is TRBJ1-1, the V gene TRBV18; D is unclear. Looked up from germline, CDR1 is KGHSH and CDR2 is LQKENI. The CDR3 covers 13 residues. V was trimmed by 0 bases and J by 7 bases, leaving 9 bases between them.

This sequence joins TRBV6-5 and TRBJ2-1; the D gene is possibly TRBD1 (6 bases). Germline V gene lookup returns CDR1 MNHEY and CDR2 SVGAGI. The CDR3 contains 13 residues. Trimming pared 4 bases from V and 7 bases from J, leaving 11 bases between. The CDR3 loop is CASSSSTGNEQFF. The CDR3 region has the DNA TGTGCCAGCAGTTCCTCGACAGGTAATGAGCAGTTCTTC.

This chain joins TRBV7-3 and TRBJ2-3; 11 bases match TRBD2. Germline CDR1 is SGHTA and CDR2 is FQGTGA. The CDR3 is made up of 17 amino acids. V shed 5 bases, J shed 1 base, and the junction held 8 bases outside the gene matches. The CDR3 coding sequence is TGTGCCAGCAGCCTCACTAGCGGGAGCGGAGGCACAGATACGCAGTATTTT. This encodes CASSLTSGSGGTDTQYF.

This clonotype was detected many times. The J gene is TRBJ2-7, the V gene TRBV20-1, with a possible D match to TRBD1 (6 bases). The V end was cut by 0 bases, the J end by 3 bases, with 9 bases between. Looked up from germline, CDR1 is DFQATT and CDR2 is SNEGSKA (reference sequence). CDR3 length equals 13 residues. The CDR3 DNA reads as TGCAGTGCTAGAGACAGGACAGACTACGAGCAGTACTTC. It specifies CSARDRTDYEQYF.

The genes are TRBV20-1 and TRBJ1-5; TRBD1 matches 8 bases. This CDR3 is built from 14 residues. Unmatched junction bases numbered 11, after V lost 4 bases and J lost 9 bases. Germline lookup yields CDR1 DFQATT and CDR2 SNEGSKA (reference sequence). The CDR3 here is CSATDRTGYTPQHF. In DNA, the CDR3 is TGCAGTGCTACGGACCGGACAGGGTACACGCCCCAGCATTTT.

This clonotype was found a few times. The rearrangement uses TRBV20-1 and TRBJ2-2; D is ambiguous. This CDR3 is built from 14 residues. Between the trimmed V and J ends, which lost 5 bases and 0 bases, there was a span of 10 bases. Germline CDR1 is DFQATT and CDR2 is SNEGSKA (reference sequence). Written as DNA, the CDR3 is TGCAGTGCTGCGCACCTCCCGAACACCGGGGAGCTGTTTTTT. Residues: CSAAHLPNTGELFF.

This clonotype was recorded at least ten times. V usage is TRBV12-3 or TRBV12-4 and J usage is TRBJ1-1; D gene ambiguous. V lost 4 bases, J lost 1 base, and 7 bases lay in between. The CDR3 extends over 13 amino acids. As DNA, the CDR3 is TGTGCCAGCAGTTCCCTATCGAACACTGAAGCTTTCTTT. Protein sequence: CASSSLSNTEAFF.

This clonotype has more than one count but fewer than ten. The V and J genes are TRBV2 and TRBJ2-7, with 9 positions matching TRBD1. Germline CDR1 SNHLY, CDR2 FYNNEI. The CDR3 is 14 residues long. Trimming at V came to 8 bases and at J to 5 bases, leaving 10 bases not matched to a gene. The CDR3 spells CASEWGTGKDEQYF. The CDR3 DNA reads as TGTGCCAGCGAGTGGGGGACAGGGAAGGACGAGCAGTACTTC. Using reference TRBV2 and TRBJ2-7 for the parts outside the CDR3, the full variable domain is EPEVTQTPSHQVTQMGQEVILRCVPISNHLYFYWYRQILGQKVEFLVSFYNNEISEKSEIFDDQFSVERPDGSNFTLKIRSTKLEDSAMYFCASEWGTGKDEQYFGPGTRLTVT.

This clonotype has a count of ten or more. The rearrangement links TRBV11-3 to TRBJ2-3, with a weak D call TRBD1 (5 bases). The V and J ends lost 3 bases and 2 bases respectively, with 9 bases between them. This CDR3 comprises 14 residues. Germline lookup yields CDR1 SGHNT and CDR2 YENEEA. CDR3 in amino acids: CASSLGRNTDTQYF. CDR3 coding DNA: TGTGCCAGCAGCTTGGGGCGGAACACAGATACGCAGTATTTT.

This CDR3 is CASSQWASGSMRNEQFF. The CDR3 coding sequence is TGTGCCAGCAGCCAATGGGCTAGCGGGAGTATGAGGAATGAGCAGTTCTTC. The chain combines TRBV3-1 with TRBJ2-1, with TRBD2 matching 10 bases. The CDR3 consists of 17 residues. From germline, CDR1 is LGHDT and CDR2 YNNKEL (reference sequence). J was trimmed by 7 bases and V by 2 bases; bases with no gene match: 11.

A few counts support this clonotype. This chain's CDR3 is CASSLLAPSTGELFF. The DNA of the CDR3 is TGTGCCAGCAGTCTCCTCGCCCCCTCGACCGGGGAGCTGTTTTTT. The chain couples TRBV6-1 to TRBJ2-2; D unclear. The CDR3 consists of 15 residues. Trimming took off 5 bases at V and 5 bases at J, with 15 bases between the two ends. CDR1 and CDR2 (germline): MNHNS, SASEGT.

The chain links TRBV5-4 to TRBJ2-5; the D is unclear. This CDR3 contains 14 residues. The germline CDR1 and CDR2 sequences are SGHNT and YYREEE (reference sequence). Trimming removed 1 base from V and 2 bases from J, with 9 bases in between. The DNA for the CDR3 is TGTGCCAGCAGCTTGATCTCTAGACAAGAGACCCAGTACTTC. It yields the protein CASSLISRQETQYF.

This clonotype appeared a few times. V is TRBV7-2 and J is TRBJ2-7; D remains unclear. The CDR3 runs to 13 residues. Germline loops: CDR1 SGHTA, CDR2 FQGNSA. The V end was cut by 4 bases, the J end by 8 bases, with 15 bases between. The CDR3 here is CASSSGGVQKQYF. In DNA form, the CDR3 reads TGTGCCAGCAGCTCGGGTGGTGTGCAAAAGCAGTACTTC.

There are a few counts of this clonotype. The chain uses TRBV28 and TRBJ1-6; D unresolved. Trimming removed 6 bases from V and 0 bases from J, with 12 bases in between. CDR1 is MDHEN, CDR2 SYDVKM, per germline. This CDR3 region has 16 residues. The CDR3 reads CASSTTQSSYNSPLHF. The CDR3, as DNA: TGTGCCAGCAGCACGACTCAGAGCTCCTATAATTCACCCCTCCACTTT.

The chain joins TRBV6-2 or TRBV6-3 to TRBJ2-7; no firm D call. Deletions cut 4 bases from V and 6 bases from J, with 16 bases between. CDR3 length: 14 residues. In germline, CDR1 is MNHEY, CDR2 SVGEGT. CDR3 loop: CASSLPPGPIEQYF. CDR3 nucleotide sequence: TGTGCCAGCAGTTTACCCCCCGGACCCATCGAGCAGTACTTC.

This clonotype was recorded a few times. The chain links TRBV7-2 to TRBJ2-7; possible D gene TRBD2, 6 bases. Germline-derived CDR1 and CDR2 are SGHTA and FQGNSA. V lost 5 bases, J lost 0 bases, and 14 bases lay in between. CDR3 length: 15 residues. The CDR3, as DNA: TGTGCCAGCAGCCTACCAGGGAGGACCTCCTACGAGCAGTACTTC. As protein: CASSLPGRTSYEQYF.

This clonotype was counted between two and nine times. The genes are TRBV6-5 and TRBJ2-4; D possibly corresponds to TRBD1 (5 bases). The germline CDR1 and CDR2 sequences are MNHEY and SVGAGI. The CDR3 sequence is 14 residues long. V gave up 2 bases and J gave up 6 bases, with 11 bases separating them. The CDR3 nucleotides read TGTGCCAGCAGTTACGGCAGGGATGGAAACATTCAGTACTTC. Amino acid sequence: CASSYGRDGNIQYF.

The genes are TRBV10-1 and TRBJ1-2; D unresolved. V lost 3 bases and J 8 bases, leaving 13 bases between the germline ends. The length of the CDR3 is 13 residues. Germline V gene lookup returns CDR1 WNHNN and CDR2 SYGVQD (reference sequence). CDR3 in DNA: TGCGCCAGCAGTGAAGCGCGCGGGGAGGGCTACACCTTC. Residues: CASSEARGEGYTF.

The V and J genes are TRBV11-1 and TRBJ2-1; TRBD2 matches at 10 bases. CDR1 and CDR2 (germline): SGHAT, FQDESV (reference sequence). With V trimmed by 2 bases and J by 6 bases, 7 bases remained unmatched. The CDR3 loop spans 16 amino acids. Here the CDR3 reads CASSLRLAGYSNEQFF. The CDR3 bases are TGTGCCAGCAGCTTAAGACTAGCGGGTTACTCCAATGAGCAGTTCTTC.

This clonotype was detected only a few times. The rearrangement joins TRBV11-2 to TRBJ2-3; D gene unclear. CDR1 is SGHAT, CDR2 FQNNGV, per germline. Trimming took off 5 bases at V and 0 bases at J, with 3 bases between the two ends. The CDR3 totals 12 residues. The CDR3 sequence is CASSHSTDTQYF. CDR3 DNA sequence: TGTGCCAGCAGCCACAGCACAGATACGCAGTATTTT.

The rearrangement joins TRBV7-3 to TRBJ1-1; perhaps TRBD1 as D (5 bases). The germline V gene has CDR1 SGHTA and CDR2 FQGTGA. The V and J ends lost 5 bases and 4 bases respectively, with 20 bases between them. This CDR3 comprises 16 residues. Here the CDR3 reads CASSPNGGLTGTEAFF. The CDR3 bases are TGTGCCAGCAGCCCGAATGGGGGTCTTACCGGCACTGAAGCTTTCTTT. The full variable domain, in which reference TRBV7-3 and TRBJ1-1 provide the parts outside the CDR3, is GAGVSQTPSNKVTEKGKYVELRCDPISGHTALYWYRQSLGQGPEFLIYFQGTGAADDSGLPNDRFFAVRPEGSVSTLKIQRTERGDSAVYLCASSPNGGLTGTEAFFGQGTRLTVV.

This clonotype was observed a handful of times. DNA of the CDR3: TGCAGTGCTAGTAGGGCGGTGGACGAGACCCAGTACTTC. Its translation: CSASRAVDETQYF. V is TRBV20-1 and J is TRBJ2-5; D gene uncertain. CDR3 length: 13 residues. Trimming removed 3 bases at V and 5 bases at J, with 13 bases between. Germline CDR1 and CDR2: DFQATT and SNEGSKA (reference sequence).

A single count supports this clonotype. A much larger clone differs by one base, so this may be a read error. This rearrangement joins TRBV12-3 or TRBV12-4 to TRBJ1-2; 7 bases agree with TRBD1. V was pared by 6 bases and J by 7 bases, with 14 bases of the junction left unmatched. The CDR3 covers 15 residues. The CDR3 loop is CASSVFGDRVGGYTF. In DNA, the CDR3 is TGTGCCAGCAGCGTCTTTGGGGACAGAGTGGGTGGCTACACCTTC.

This clonotype appeared a few times. V is TRBV12-3 or TRBV12-4 and J is TRBJ2-7; 13 bases fit TRBD2. V was clipped by 3 bases and J by 4 bases; unmatched bases: 3. This CDR3 has 15 amino acids. The chain's CDR3 is CASSLGLAGFYEQYF. As DNA, the CDR3 is TGTGCCAGCAGTTTGGGACTAGCGGGATTTTACGAGCAGTACTTC.

At least ten counts were recorded for this clonotype. The CDR3, as DNA: TGTGCCAGCAGCCAAGATGCACAGGCCAACTATGGCTACACCTTC. Its translation is CASSQDAQANYGYTF. The chain has TRBV3-1 and TRBJ1-2, with D perhaps TRBD1 (5 bases). Germline V gives CDR1 LGHDT, CDR2 YNNKEL (reference sequence). Between the trimmed V and J ends, which lost 0 bases and 2 bases, there was a span of 10 bases. CDR3 size: 15 residues.

V and J are TRBV7-2 and TRBJ1-2; TRBD1 matches at 10 bases. Germline CDR1 is SGHTA and CDR2 is FQGNSA. This CDR3 contains 15 residues. The ends lost 5 bases at V and 5 bases at J; junction bases unmatched: 8. CDR3 protein: CASSQRTGGIYGYTF. The CDR3 DNA reads TGTGCCAGCAGCCAAAGGACAGGGGGAATTTATGGCTACACCTTC.

The chain combines TRBV3-1 with TRBJ2-1, with D hard to call. V was trimmed by 0 bases and J by 12 bases, leaving 9 bases between them. Germline values: CDR1 LGHDT, CDR2 YNNKEL (reference sequence). The CDR3 length is 12 residues. CDR3 sequence reads: CASSQEGIRQFF. CDR3 sequence (DNA): TGTGCCAGCAGCCAAGAGGGGATTAGGCAGTTCTTC.

The genes are TRBV7-2 and TRBJ2-3; D not certain. The length of the CDR3 is 14 residues. V lost 2 bases and J 4 bases, leaving 10 bases between the germline ends. The germline gives CDR1 SGHTA, CDR2 FQGNSA. CDR3 bases: TGTGCCAGCAGCTTAAATTCTCCGGCAGATACGCAGTATTTT. Encoded protein: CASSLNSPADTQYF.